Sequencing of this T cell receptor (beta chain) was carried out in a study of T cell responses to AZD1222 COVID-19 vaccine. Background on the study: Samples with a second dose at about 4 or about 12 weeks were pooled together. General study points: Repertoire sampling occurred only after the peak T cell response. With dominance at 160-218 and 743-854, vaccine-associated CD4 TCRs spanned spike. Baseline seropositives among AZD1222 recipients totaled only five or six.

With regard to this clone: Its antigen remains unknown.

Using immunoSEQ multiplex PCR, the repertoire was profiled, and TCRdb retains in-frame clones only, with some absent. The sample lists approximately 150,000 clones, about nine tenths seen once, with around 3% in the top ten. The sequencing used peripheral blood, collected on day 0 of AZD1222 vaccination. The TCR was taken from an adult in good health.

CDR3 sequence: CATEKTGIYEQYF. CDR3 nucleotide sequence: TGTGCCACCGAGAAGACAGGGATCTACGAGCAGTACTTC. The V gene is TRBV28, the J gene TRBJ2-7, with TRBD1 identical over 7 bases. The CDR3 length is 13 residues. After removal of 10 bases from V and 3 bases from J, the junction contained 9 bases not matched to a gene. Germline V gene data show CDR1 as MDHEN and CDR2 as SYDVKM.